The 16 T cell receptor beta chains given below trace back to one sample, sequenced in a study of T cell responses to AZD1222 COVID-19 vaccine (dated by TCRdb to the early 2020s). To prepare the library, the immunoSEQ multiplex PCR assay was applied. TCRdb provides this immuneACCESS table in a form limited to in-frame rearrangements. Some clones are lacking; in checked studies, under half of them reflect an unresolved V gene, and why the rest are absent is not known. Counted in this sample were more than 85,000 clones; nearly 90% of them appeared once. Clones ranked in the top ten supply 44% of the sample. In light of the paper, this sample's time point label describes: about 28 days (+/-7) after the second vaccine dose. The source was peripheral blood, collected 28 days after the second AZD1222 dose. The receptors stem from an adult who received the AZD1222 COVID-19 vaccine.

The J gene is TRBJ2-7, the V gene TRBV27, with D hard to call. Between the trimmed V and J ends, which lost 9 bases and 6 bases, there was a span of 12 bases. The CDR3 runs to 11 residues. Germline-derived CDR1 and CDR2 are MNHEY and SMNVEV (reference sequence). The CDR3 nucleotides are TGTGCCAGAGCCCTGCGTTGCGAGCAGTACTTC. Translation: CARALRCEQYF.

The chain has TRBV27 and TRBJ1-2, with D hard to call. V lost 5 bases and J 6 bases, leaving 22 bases between the germline ends. The CDR3 is 16 residues long. CDR1 is MNHEY and CDR2 is SMNVEV in the germline V gene (reference sequence). The CDR3 is CASSNYPYFPSDGYTF. CDR3 nucleotide sequence: TGTGCCAGCAGTAACTACCCTTATTTTCCCAGCGATGGCTACACCTTC.

The chain combines TRBV6-5 with TRBJ2-7; D unclear. The CDR3 sequence is 11 residues long. V was trimmed by 5 bases and J by 3 bases, leaving 5 bases between them. The germline CDR1 and CDR2 sequences are MNHEY and SVGAGI. The CDR3 nucleotides read TGTGCCAGCAGTCTGGTCTACGAGCAGTACTTC. Protein sequence: CASSLVYEQYF.

The gene calls are TRBV11-3 and TRBJ2-3; D is unresolved. Deletions cut 2 bases from V and 4 bases from J, with 4 bases between. The CDR3 has 12 residues. Germline CDR1 is SGHNT and CDR2 is YENEEA. The CDR3 loop is CASSLSSDTQYF. The DNA of the CDR3 is TGTGCCAGCAGCTTATCCTCAGATACGCAGTATTTT. The complete variable domain, with remaining parts taken from reference TRBV11-3 and TRBJ2-3, reads EAGVVQSPRYKIIEKKQPVAFWCNPISGHNTLYWYLQNLGQGPELLIRYENEEAVDDSQLPKDRFSAERLKGVDSTLKIQPAELGDSAVYLCASSLSSDTQYFGPGTRLTVL.

The chain uses TRBV2 and TRBJ1-3; no firm D call. V dropped 7 bases and J dropped 4 bases, with 14 bases sitting between them. Germline CDR1 is SNHLY and CDR2 is FYNNEI. This CDR3 spans 14 amino acids. This CDR3 reads CASKEDLSGNTIYF. DNA of the CDR3: TGTGCCAGCAAGGAGGACCTCTCCGGAAACACCATATATTTT. Using reference TRBV2 and TRBJ1-3 for the parts outside the CDR3, the full variable domain is EPEVTQTPSHQVTQMGQEVILRCVPISNHLYFYWYRQILGQKVEFLVSFYNNEISEKSEIFDDQFSVERPDGSNFTLKIRSTKLEDSAMYFCASKEDLSGNTIYFGEGSWLTVV.

The chain carries TRBV27 and TRBJ2-5; 16 bases line up with TRBD2. The CDR3 is 17 amino acids. With 5 bases clipped from V and 6 bases from J, the junction kept 9 bases outside the gene matches. The germline gives CDR1 MNHEY, CDR2 SMNVEV (reference sequence). The CDR3, as DNA: TGTGCCAGCAGTCCCGGGACTAGCGGGAGGGCGGGAAAGACCCAGTACTTC. Translated: CASSPGTSGRAGKTQYF.

This chain joins TRBV7-6 and TRBJ2-5, with D perhaps matching TRBD2 (6 bases). The CDR3 spans 15 residues. Germline CDR1 reads SGHVS; CDR2 reads FNYEAQ. Deletions cut 2 bases from V and 4 bases from J, with 14 bases between. CDR3 loop: CASSLLGSLGETQYF. The CDR3 DNA is TGTGCCAGCAGCTTACTCGGGAGTCTGGGAGAGACCCAGTACTTC.

DNA of the CDR3: TGTGCCTGGAACGACGGGCTAAACAATCAGCCCCAGCATTTT. Its protein product is CAWNDGLNNQPQHF. V is TRBV30 and J is TRBJ1-5; D is unresolved. V was shortened by 4 bases and J by 3 bases, with 13 bases between the two germline ends. This CDR3 has 14 residues. Germline CDR1 reads GTSNPN; CDR2 reads SVGIG (reference sequence).

The rearrangement links TRBV6-5 to TRBJ2-7; possible D gene TRBD1, 5 bases. The V end was cut by 5 bases, the J end by 2 bases, with 13 bases between. The CDR3 is 14 residues long. CDR1 and CDR2 (germline): MNHEY, SVGAGI. The CDR3 DNA sequence: TGTGCCAGCAGTCCAAGGACACCTCCCTACGAGCAGTACTTC. Encoded protein: CASSPRTPPYEQYF.

This clone has just one count. The chain has TRBV5-8 and TRBJ2-7; the D is unclear. From germline, CDR1 is SGHTS and CDR2 YDEGEE. CDR3 size: 13 residues. Trimming shortened V by 4 bases and J by 2 bases, and 10 bases separated the two germline ends. The CDR3 DNA is TGTGCCAGCAGCCCGCCCCTGGCCTACGAGCAGTACTTC. As protein: CASSPPLAYEQYF.

J is TRBJ2-1 and V is TRBV14; D is undetermined. The CDR3 runs 14 residues. Germline V lookup: CDR1 SGHDN, CDR2 FVKESK. V was cut by 1 base and J by 4 bases, with 8 bases left in between. The CDR3 region is CASSQVSLYNEQFF. Here the CDR3 DNA reads TGTGCCAGCAGCCAAGTTTCGCTATACAATGAGCAGTTCTTC.

The chain links TRBV9 to TRBJ1-6; D possibly corresponds to TRBD1 (6 bases). The CDR3 covers 13 residues. Per the germline V gene, CDR1 is SGDLS and CDR2 is YYNGEE. V gave up 10 bases and J gave up 9 bases, with 17 bases separating them. This CDR3 is CAGYTGRLSPLHF. CDR3 in DNA: TGTGCCGGATATACAGGGCGCCTTTCACCCCTCCACTTT.

The V and J genes are TRBV3-1 (or the pseudogene TRBV3-2) and TRBJ2-7; 10 bases map to TRBD2. This CDR3 has 15 residues. The trim removed 1 base at V and 2 bases at J, leaving 2 bases unmatched. Germline V gene sequence: CDR1 LGHDT, CDR2 YNNKEL (reference sequence). The CDR3 is CASSQVGTSAYEQYF. Written as DNA, the CDR3 is TGTGCCAGCAGCCAAGTGGGGACTAGCGCCTACGAGCAGTACTTC.

The CDR3 sequence is CASSSRQGYNEQFF. In nucleotides, the CDR3 is TGTGCCAGCAGTTCCCGACAGGGATACAATGAGCAGTTCTTC. The genes are TRBV28 and TRBJ2-1, with 7 nucleotides matching TRBD1. The trim removed 4 bases at V and 4 bases at J, leaving 4 bases unmatched. This CDR3 is built from 14 residues. Germline V gene sequence: CDR1 MDHEN, CDR2 SYDVKM.

V is TRBV9 and J is TRBJ2-5; D is possibly TRBD1 or TRBD2 (5 bases each). The CDR3 totals 16 residues. Germline V CDR1 and CDR2: SGDLS, YYNGEE. Trimming took off 1 base at V and 4 bases at J, with 17 bases between the two ends. In DNA form, the CDR3 reads TGTGCCAGCAGCGTAAGGGAAGGGACCTTAGGAGAGACCCAGTACTTC. It specifies CASSVREGTLGETQYF.

V gene TRBV18 combines with J gene TRBJ1-4, with D perhaps matching TRBD1 (5 bases). Per the germline V gene, CDR1 is KGHSH and CDR2 is LQKENI. V was clipped by 1 base and J by 6 bases, with 12 bases between them. The CDR3 length is 15 residues. In DNA, the CDR3 is TGTGCCAGCTCACCACGGGGGACGGTAGATGAAAAACTGTTTTTT. It specifies CASSPRGTVDEKLFF.